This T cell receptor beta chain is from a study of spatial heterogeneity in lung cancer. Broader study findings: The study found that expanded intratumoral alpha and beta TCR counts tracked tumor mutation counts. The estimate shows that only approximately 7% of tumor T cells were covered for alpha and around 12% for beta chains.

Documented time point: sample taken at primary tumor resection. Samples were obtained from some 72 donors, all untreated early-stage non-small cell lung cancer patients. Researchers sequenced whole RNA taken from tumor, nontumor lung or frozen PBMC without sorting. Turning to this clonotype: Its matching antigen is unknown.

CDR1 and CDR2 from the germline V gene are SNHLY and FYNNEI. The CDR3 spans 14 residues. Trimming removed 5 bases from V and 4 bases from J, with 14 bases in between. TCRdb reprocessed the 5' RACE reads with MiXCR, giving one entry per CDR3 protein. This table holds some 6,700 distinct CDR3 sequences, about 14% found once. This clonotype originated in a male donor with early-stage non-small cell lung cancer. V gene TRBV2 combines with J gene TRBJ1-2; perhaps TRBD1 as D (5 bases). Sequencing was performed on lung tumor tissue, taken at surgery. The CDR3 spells CASSLDITVYGYTF. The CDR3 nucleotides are TGTGCCAGCAGTTTGGACATTACAGTCTATGGCTACACCTTC.